These 21 T cell receptor beta chains share one sample of origin, sequenced in a study of T-cell memory formation after mild COVID-19. Using its own MiXCR run on the 5' RACE reads, TCRdb lists one record per CDR3 protein. The sample gives approximately 300,000 distinct CDR3 sequences, about a sixth of which show up once; approximately 20% is in the top ten. Sequencing was done on a sample of PBMCs or a T cell subset sorted from them (not recorded which). The receptors shown here come from a man aged 18-30 years who had mild COVID-19 (a few samples of this study predate the infection). Cell type and time point are not known.

This clonotype was detected many times. The chain combines TRBV7-2 with TRBJ2-7; D is undetermined. CDR3 length equals 13 residues. Per the germline V gene, CDR1 is SGHTA and CDR2 is FQGNSA. Between the trimmed V and J ends, which lost 0 bases and 3 bases, there was a span of 6 bases. CDR3 sequence (DNA): TGTGCCAGCAGCTTAGCCCGCGACTACGAGCAGTACGTC. It codes for CASSLARDYEQYV.

This clonotype has only a few counts. This chain links TRBV5-1 with TRBJ2-6; D gene uncertain. Trimming pared 0 bases from V and 5 bases from J, leaving 9 bases between. Germline CDR1 and CDR2: SGHRS and YFSETQ. There are 15 residues in the CDR3. The DNA for the CDR3 is TGCGCCAGCAGCTTGGCTTCGCCCAGGGCCAACGTCCTGACTTTC. It specifies CASSLASPRANVLTF.

A few counts support this clonotype. This chain joins TRBV4-3 and TRBJ2-7; 10 bases fit TRBD1. From germline, CDR1 is LGHNA and CDR2 YSLEER. The CDR3 contains 17 residues. CDR3 sequence reads: CASSQPEWGQGSCEQYV. CDR3 bases: TGCGCCAGCAGCCAACCCGAATGGGGACAGGGGTCCTGCGAGCAGTACGTC.

This chain links TRBV6-2 or TRBV6-3 with TRBJ1-1; a weak D match, TRBD1 (5 bases). Germline CDR1 and CDR2: MNHEY and SVGEGT. This CDR3 contains 16 residues. V was pared by 2 bases and J by 5 bases, with 18 bases between. The CDR3 spells CASSYGAERWATEAFF. The CDR3 region has the DNA TGTGCCAGCAGTTACGGGGCAGAAAGGTGGGCGACTGAAGCTTTCTTT.

J is TRBJ2-5 and V is TRBV7-9; D may be TRBD2 (6 bases). CDR3 length: 13 amino acids. Germline V gene data show CDR1 as SEHNR and CDR2 as FQNEAQ (reference sequence). V lost 3 bases, J lost 5 bases, and 10 bases lay in between. CDR3 region: CASSLTSPETQYF. CDR3 nucleotides: TGTGCCAGCAGCTTGACTAGTCCCGAGACCCAGTACTTC.

The CDR3: CASSSPRGTGLRNEQFF. CDR3 DNA: TGTGCCAGCAGCTCTCCTCGCGGGACAGGGCTGAGGAATGAGCAGTTCTTC. The chain joins TRBV11-3 to TRBJ2-1; 9 bases line up with TRBD1. Germline values: CDR1 SGHNT, CDR2 YENEEA. CDR3 length: 17 residues. V trimming: 4 bases; J trimming: 7 bases; junction bases outside the gene matches: 14.

This chain links TRBV5-5 with TRBJ1-1; 7 bases are shared with TRBD1. The V and J ends lost 2 bases and 1 base, in that order; junction bases with no gene match: 8. The CDR3 runs 16 residues. The germline V gene has CDR1 SGHKS and CDR2 YYEKEE (reference sequence). CDR3 sequence: CASSFDRTGSNTEAFF. DNA of the CDR3: TGTGCCAGCAGCTTTGACCGGACAGGATCGAACACTGAAGCTTTCTTT.

In its sample, this clonotype was seen a few times. The chain couples TRBV7-6 to TRBJ2-5; D not resolved. Trimming took off 5 bases at V and 9 bases at J, with 16 bases between the two ends. The CDR3 totals 13 residues. The V gene's germline CDR1 is SGHVS and CDR2 FNYEAQ. CDR3 DNA sequence: TGTGCCAGCAGCCGGGCCCGAGGTTGGTCCCAGTACTTC. The encoded protein is CASSRARGWSQYF.

This clonotype was recorded a few times. The chain recombines TRBV12-3 or TRBV12-4 with TRBJ1-6, with D maybe TRBD1 (6 bases). The CDR3 totals 14 residues. Trimming cost V 5 bases and J 9 bases, with 14 bases left between them. The CDR3 sequence is CASSPQGGGSPLHF. CDR3 bases: TGTGCCAGCAGTCCACAGGGAGGGGGTTCACCCCTCCACTTT.

The chain combines TRBV5-5 with TRBJ1-2; no clear D. The CDR3 is made up of 14 amino acids. The germline V and J ends were trimmed by 4 bases and 7 bases, with 17 bases remaining between them. Germline V gene lookup returns CDR1 SGHKS and CDR2 YYEKEE (reference sequence). CDR3 coding DNA: TGTGCCAGCAGCCCAGAGGACGGACGGCTTGGCTACACCTTC. As protein: CASSPEDGRLGYTF.

V usage is TRBV5-1 and J usage is TRBJ1-4, with no clear D. The V gene lost 4 bases and the J gene lost 8 bases, with 21 bases spanning the gap. Germline V gene data show CDR1 as SGHRS and CDR2 as YFSETQ. This CDR3 has 16 residues. CDR3 nucleotide sequence: TGCGCCAGCAGCGCTCTAGGACTCCGGACGGTAGAAAAACTGTTTTTT. It encodes CASSALGLRTVEKLFF.

The rearrangement joins TRBV5-5 to TRBJ1-1, with 9 bases lining up with TRBD1. The V segment lost 4 bases and the J segment 4 bases; nucleotides outside the gene matches: 11. The CDR3 is made up of 16 amino acids. CDR1 is SGHKS and CDR2 is YYEKEE in the germline V gene (reference sequence). CDR3 DNA: TGTGCCAGCAGCGACCGGGACAGGGTCGTGGGCACTGAAGCTTTCTTT. This sequence encodes CASSDRDRVVGTEAFF.

This clonotype showed up just a few times. V and J are TRBV28 and TRBJ1-1, with D maybe TRBD1 (6 bases). This CDR3 contains 14 residues. With 5 bases removed from V and 6 bases from J, the gap between germline ends came to 16 bases. Germline loops: CDR1 MDHEN, CDR2 SYDVKM. The CDR3 DNA reads as TGTGCCAGCAGTCCCTGGACAGCTTTGGCTGAAGCTTTCTTT. It specifies CASSPWTALAEAFF.

Worth noting for this clonotype: One end of the junction does not line up with germline, which may come from a read error. The CDR3 here is CASSPGASIDTQYF. In DNA, the CDR3 is TGTGCCAGCTCACCTGGGGCTAGCATAGATACGCAGTATTTT. The J gene is TRBJ2-3, the V gene TRBV18, with D perhaps TRBD1 or TRBD2 (5 bases each). Germline V gene sequence: CDR1 KGHSH, CDR2 LQKENI. This CDR3 region has 14 residues.

This clonotype has a count of ten or more. The chain carries TRBV6-4 and TRBJ2-2; D may be TRBD1 (5 bases). The CDR3 runs to 15 residues. Germline V gene data show CDR1 as MRHNA and CDR2 as SNTAGT. V was pared by 4 bases and J by 1 base, with 10 bases between. CDR3 region: CASSVQAGNTGELFF. CDR3 bases: TGTGCCAGCAGTGTACAGGCAGGGAACACCGGGGAGCTGTTTTTT.

The chain is built from TRBV5-1 and TRBJ2-7, with 9 nucleotides matching TRBD1. Trimming removed 3 bases from V and 7 bases from J; junction bases left unmatched: 8. The CDR3 has 14 amino acids. Germline V gene data show CDR1 as SGHRS and CDR2 as YFSETQ. CDR3 in DNA: TGCGCCAGCAGCTATGGGACAGGGCGTACGGAGCAGTACGTC. It encodes CASSYGTGRTEQYV.

V usage is TRBV20-1 and J usage is TRBJ1-2; 7 bases line up with TRBD1. The J segment lost 0 bases and the V segment lost 6 bases, leaving 7 bases of the junction unmatched. Per germline, CDR1 DFQATT and CDR2 SNEGSKA (reference sequence). This CDR3 is 14 amino acids long. Here the CDR3 reads CSAARQGTNYGYTF. Written as DNA, the CDR3 is TGCAGTGCCGCCCGACAGGGAACTAACTATGGCTACACCTTC.

This clonotype was detected a few times. The chain uses TRBV6-5 and TRBJ2-2; 9 positions match TRBD2. This CDR3 region has 17 residues. Trimming took 4 bases from V and 4 from J; bases not matched to a gene: 10. The V gene's germline CDR1 is MNHEY and CDR2 SVGAGI. The CDR3 DNA sequence: TGTGCCAGCAGTTCCCTATATTCTAGCGGGGCCACCGGGGAGCTGTTTTTT. Its protein product is CASSSLYSSGATGELFF.

The chain couples TRBV7-3 to TRBJ1-6; 7 bases are a match to TRBD1. This CDR3 contains 12 residues. Losses at the gene ends were 8 bases for V and 12 bases for J; bases not matched to a gene: 7. Germline CDR1 and CDR2: SGHTA and FQGTGA. In DNA, the CDR3 is TGTGCCAGCCGAGAAGGGGGCGGACCCCTCCACTTT. It codes for CASREGGGPLHF.

This clonotype has a handful of counts. This sequence joins TRBV12-3 or TRBV12-4 and TRBJ1-2; D call uncertain. The CDR3 consists of 13 residues. The V and J ends lost 1 base and 6 bases respectively, with 9 bases between them. The CDR3 region has the DNA TGTGCCAGCAGTTTAGGGGGTAGGCATGGCTACACCTTC. This translates into CASSLGGRHGYTF.

The chain employs TRBV12-3 or TRBV12-4 and TRBJ1-1; D gene uncertain. CDR3 length equals 15 residues. V was trimmed by 7 bases and J by 6 bases, leaving 21 bases between them. The CDR3, as DNA: TGTGCCAGCACTCCCTGGTTCGTTATCCAATCTGAAGCTTTCTTT. As protein: CASTPWFVIQSEAFF.